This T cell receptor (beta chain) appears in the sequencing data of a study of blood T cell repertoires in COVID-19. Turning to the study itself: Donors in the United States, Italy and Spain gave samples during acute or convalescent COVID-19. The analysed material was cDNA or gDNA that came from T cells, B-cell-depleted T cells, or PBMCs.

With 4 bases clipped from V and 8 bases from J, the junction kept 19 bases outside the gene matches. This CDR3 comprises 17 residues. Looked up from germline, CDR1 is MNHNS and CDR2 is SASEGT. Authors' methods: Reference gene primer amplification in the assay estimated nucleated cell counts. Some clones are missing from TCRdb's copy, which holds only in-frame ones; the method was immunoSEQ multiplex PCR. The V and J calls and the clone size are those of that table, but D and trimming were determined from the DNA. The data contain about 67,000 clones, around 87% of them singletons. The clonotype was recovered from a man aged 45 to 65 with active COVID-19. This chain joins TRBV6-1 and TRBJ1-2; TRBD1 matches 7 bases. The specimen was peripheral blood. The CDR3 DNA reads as TGTGCCAGCAGTGCGCACACCAGGGGGACAGTGCCGTCGGGCTACACCTTC. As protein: CASSAHTRGTVPSGYTF.